This T cell receptor beta chain comes out of a study of control samples from healthy donors and cancer patients. V was shortened by 7 bases and J by 3 bases, with 18 bases between the two germline ends. The CDR3 runs to 15 residues. Germline values: CDR1 MNHEY, CDR2 SMNVEV (reference sequence). Here immunoSEQ multiplex PCR was the method, and the copy in TCRdb shows in-frame clones only, minus some. The sample shows 120,000 or so clones, roughly 90% of them seen only once. The source of this sequence is a man younger than 35 in good health. The J gene is TRBJ1-1, the V gene TRBV27; tentatively, D is TRBD1 (5 bases). The specimen was blood. In nucleotides, the CDR3 is TGTGCCAGCACCGTTGACAGCCAGCATTACACTGAAGCTTTCTTT. Encoded protein: CASTVDSQHYTEAFF.